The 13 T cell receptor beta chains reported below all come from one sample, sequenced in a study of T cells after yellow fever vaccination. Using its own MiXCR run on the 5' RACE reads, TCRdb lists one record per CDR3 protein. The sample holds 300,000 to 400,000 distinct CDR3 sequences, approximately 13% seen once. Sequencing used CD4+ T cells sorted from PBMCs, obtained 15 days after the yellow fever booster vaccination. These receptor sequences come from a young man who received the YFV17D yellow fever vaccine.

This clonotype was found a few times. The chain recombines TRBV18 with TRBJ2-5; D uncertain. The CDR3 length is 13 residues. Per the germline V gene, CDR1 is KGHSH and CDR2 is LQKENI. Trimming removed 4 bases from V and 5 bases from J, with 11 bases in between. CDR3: CASSRLVSETQYF. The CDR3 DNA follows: TGTGCCAGCTCACGACTGGTTTCGGAGACCCAGTACTTC.

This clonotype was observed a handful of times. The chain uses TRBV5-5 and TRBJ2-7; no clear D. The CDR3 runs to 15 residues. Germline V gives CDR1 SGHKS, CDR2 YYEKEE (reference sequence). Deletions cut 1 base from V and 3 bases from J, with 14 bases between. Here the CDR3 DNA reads TGTGCCAGCAGCTTGTCCCTAGGGCCCCTCTACGAGCAGTACGTC. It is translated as CASSLSLGPLYEQYV.

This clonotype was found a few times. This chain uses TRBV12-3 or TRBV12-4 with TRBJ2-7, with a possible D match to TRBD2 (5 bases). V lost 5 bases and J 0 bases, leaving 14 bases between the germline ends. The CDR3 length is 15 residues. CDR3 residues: CASSPASLRSYEQYF. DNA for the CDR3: TGTGCCAGCAGTCCCGCTAGCCTCCGCTCCTACGAGCAGTACTTC.

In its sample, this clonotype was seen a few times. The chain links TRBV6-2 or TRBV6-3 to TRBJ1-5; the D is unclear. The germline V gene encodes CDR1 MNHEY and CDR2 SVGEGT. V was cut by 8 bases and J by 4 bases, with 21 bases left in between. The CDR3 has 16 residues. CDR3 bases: TGTGCCAGCGGGAGGAACTGGGGAGTGTTGAATCAGCCCCAGCATTTT. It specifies CASGRNWGVLNQPQHF.

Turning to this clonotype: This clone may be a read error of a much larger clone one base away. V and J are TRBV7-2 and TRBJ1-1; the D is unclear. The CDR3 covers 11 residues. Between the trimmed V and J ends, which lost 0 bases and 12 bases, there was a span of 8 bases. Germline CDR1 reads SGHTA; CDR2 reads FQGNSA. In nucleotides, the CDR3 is TGTGCCAGCAGCTTAGCGGGTATGTCTTTCTTT. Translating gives CASSLAGMSFF. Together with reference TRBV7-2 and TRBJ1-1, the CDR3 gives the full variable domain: GAGVSQSPSNKVTEKGKDVELRCDPISGHTALYWYRQSLGQGLEFLIYFQGNSAPDKSGLPSDRFSAERTGGSVSTLTIQRTQQEDSAVYLCASSLAGMSFFGQGTRLTVV.

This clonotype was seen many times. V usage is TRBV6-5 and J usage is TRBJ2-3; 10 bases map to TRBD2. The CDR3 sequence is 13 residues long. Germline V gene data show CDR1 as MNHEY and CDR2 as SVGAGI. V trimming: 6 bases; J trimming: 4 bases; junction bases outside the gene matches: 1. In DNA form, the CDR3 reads TGTGCCAGCAGAGCGGGGGGGCCAGATACGCAGTATTTT. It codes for CASRAGGPDTQYF.

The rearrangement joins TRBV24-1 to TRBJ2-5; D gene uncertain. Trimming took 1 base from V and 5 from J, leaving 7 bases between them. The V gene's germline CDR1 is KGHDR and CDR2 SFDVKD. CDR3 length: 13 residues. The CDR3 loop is CATSDFRGETQYF. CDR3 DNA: TGTGCCACCAGTGATTTCCGTGGGGAGACCCAGTACTTC.

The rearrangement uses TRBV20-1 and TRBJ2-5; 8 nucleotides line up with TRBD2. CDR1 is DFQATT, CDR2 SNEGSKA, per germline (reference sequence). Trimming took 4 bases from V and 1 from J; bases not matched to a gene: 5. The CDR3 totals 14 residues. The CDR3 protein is CSANERGIQETQYF. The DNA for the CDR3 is TGCAGTGCTAATGAGCGGGGGATCCAAGAGACCCAGTACTTC.

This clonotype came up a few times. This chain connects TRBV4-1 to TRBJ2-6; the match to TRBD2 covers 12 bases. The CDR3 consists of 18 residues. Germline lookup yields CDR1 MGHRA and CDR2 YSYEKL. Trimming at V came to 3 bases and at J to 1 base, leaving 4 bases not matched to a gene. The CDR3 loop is CASSHALAGGSGANVLTF. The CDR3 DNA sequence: TGCGCCAGCAGCCACGCCCTAGCGGGGGGGTCTGGGGCCAACGTCCTGACTTTC.

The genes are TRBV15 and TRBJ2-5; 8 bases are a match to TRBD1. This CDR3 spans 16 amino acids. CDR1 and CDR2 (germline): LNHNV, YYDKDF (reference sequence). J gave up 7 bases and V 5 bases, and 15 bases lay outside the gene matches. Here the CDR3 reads CATSVLHRGMIGTQYF. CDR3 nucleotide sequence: TGTGCCACCAGCGTTTTGCACAGGGGGATGATCGGGACCCAGTACTTC.

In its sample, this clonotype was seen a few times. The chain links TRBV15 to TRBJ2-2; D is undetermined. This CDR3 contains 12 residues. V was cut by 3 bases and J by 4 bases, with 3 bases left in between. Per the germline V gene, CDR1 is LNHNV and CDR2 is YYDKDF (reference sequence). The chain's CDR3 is CATSRVTGELFF. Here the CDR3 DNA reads TGTGCCACCAGCAGGGTCACCGGGGAGCTGTTTTTT. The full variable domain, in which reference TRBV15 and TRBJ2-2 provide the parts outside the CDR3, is DAMVIQNPRYQVTQFGKPVTLSCSQTLNHNVMYWYQQKSSQAPKLLFHYYDKDFNNEADTPDNFQSRRPNTSFCFLDIRSPGLGDTAMYLCATSRVTGELFFGEGSRLTVL.

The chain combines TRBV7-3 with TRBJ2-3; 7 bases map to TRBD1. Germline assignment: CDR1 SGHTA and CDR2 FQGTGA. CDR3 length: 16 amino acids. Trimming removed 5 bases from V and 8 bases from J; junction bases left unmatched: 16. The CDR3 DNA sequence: TGTGCCAGCAGCAAAGCCGGGACAGCGTTCGGGGCTACGCAGTATTTT. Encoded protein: CASSKAGTAFGATQYF.

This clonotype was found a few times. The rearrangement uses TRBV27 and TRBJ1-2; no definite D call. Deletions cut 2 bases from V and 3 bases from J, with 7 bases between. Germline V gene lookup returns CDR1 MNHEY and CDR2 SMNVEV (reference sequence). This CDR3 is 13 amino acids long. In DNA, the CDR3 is TGTGCCAGCAGTTTAGGGCAGTACTATGGCTACACCTTC. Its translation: CASSLGQYYGYTF.